Listed below are T cell receptor beta chains from one sample, sequenced in a study of molecular identifiers for immune sequencing clone quantification. Each CDR3 protein is one row after TCRdb ran MiXCR on the PCR reads. This table holds about 500,000 distinct CDR3 sequences, around 23% found once. Sequenced: naive CD8+ T cells from blood, with Jurkat cell RNA spiked in. The origin of the receptors is a human donor in good health. Some libraries in this study had Jurkat cell RNA spiked in. The CDR3 runs from the conserved cysteine through the conserved F or W. A D gene is named only where the DNA matches it firmly. Expanded clones are given a class, and other clones once, few, many or no size at all.

V gene	J gene	clone size	D gene	CDR3 protein	CDR3 DNA
TRBV30	TRBJ2-7	few	.	CAWKKTVDYEQYF	TGTGCCTGGAAGAAGACAGTCGACTACGAGCAGTACTTC
TRBV10-2	TRBJ1-1	.	.	CASSDPYGMNTEAFF	TGCGCCAGCAGTGACCCATACGGCATGAACACTGAAGCTTTCTTT
TRBV13	TRBJ2-1	once	TRBD1	CASSPPDRENEQFF	TGTGCCAGCAGTCCACCCGACAGGGAAAATGAGCAGTTCTTC
TRBV20-1	TRBJ1-5	many	TRBD1	CSARFSGQGVLYWGNQPQHF	TGCAGTGCTAGATTTTCCGGGCAGGGGGTTTTATATTGGGGCAATCAGCCCCAGCATTTT
TRBV3-1	TRBJ1-5	few	.	CTSSQQFNQPQHF	TGTACCAGCAGCCAACAGTTCAATCAGCCCCAGCATTTT
TRBV27	TRBJ1-1	many	.	CASEGGSGEAFF	TGTGCCTCCGAGGGGGGAAGCGGTGAAGCTTTCTTT
TRBV4-3	TRBJ2-7	many	.	CASSQDVQGAGLAHEQYF	TGCGCCAGCAGCCAAGATGTCCAAGGGGCAGGGCTAGCCCACGAGCAGTACTTC
TRBV2	TRBJ2-7	many	.	CASAPKTGGLAGSYEQYF	TGTGCCAGCGCCCCCAAGACAGGGGGGCTAGCGGGGTCCTACGAGCAGTACTTC
TRBV27	TRBJ1-1	.	.	CASSLMRGWTEAFF	TGTGCCAGCAGTTTAATGAGGGGGTGGACTGAAGCTTTCTTT
TRBV13	TRBJ1-6	.	TRBD1	CASSLGLGQDHSPLHF	TGTGCCAGCAGCTTAGGCCTCGGACAGGACCATTCACCCCTCCACTTT
TRBV30	TRBJ2-2	many	.	CAWSVLQYTGELFF	TGTGCCTGGAGTGTACTACAGTACACCGGGGAGCTGTTTTTT
TRBV6-2/TRBV6-3	TRBJ1-1	few	.	CASSYWAMNTEAFF	TGTGCCAGCAGTTACTGGGCTATGAACACTGAAGCTTTCTTT
TRBV14	TRBJ2-1	many	.	CASSRKGTYMANEQFF	TGTGCCAGCAGCCGAAAAGGGACTTATATGGCCAATGAGCAGTTCTTC
TRBV14	TRBJ2-3	few	TRBD2	CASSQELAFDTQYF	TGTGCCAGCAGCCAAGAACTAGCGTTTGATACGCAGTATTTT
TRBV4-1	TRBJ2-7	many	.	CASSQGLSSSSYEQYF	TGCGCCAGCAGCCAAGGTCTCAGTTCGAGCTCCTACGAGCAGTACTTC
TRBV2	TRBJ2-7	.	.	CASSDPAGITYEQYF	TGTGCCAGCAGTGATCCCGCAGGGATCACCTACGAGCAGTACTTC
TRBV7-6	TRBJ1-6	many	.	CASSPGGTYNSPLHF	TGTGCCAGCAGTCCAGGAGGTACCTATAATTCACCCCTCCACTTT
TRBV7-9	TRBJ2-7	.	TRBD1	CASEEQGAVYEQYF	TGTGCCAGCGAGGAACAGGGGGCTGTCTACGAGCAGTACTTC
TRBV14	TRBJ2-7	many	TRBD2	CASSQERGGYYEQYF	TGTGCCAGCAGCCAAGAGCGGGGGGGCTACTACGAGCAGTACTTC
TRBV30	TRBJ2-7	.	.	CAWSVSRNYEQYF	TGTGCCTGGAGTGTCAGCAGAAACTACGAGCAGTACTTC
TRBV28	TRBJ2-1	.	TRBD1	CASGPLDRGTYNEQFF	TGTGCCAGCGGCCCCCTGGACAGGGGAACCTACAATGAGCAGTTCTTC
TRBV4-3	TRBJ2-3	few	.	CASSQVRSARTDTQYF	TGCGCCAGCAGCCAAGTGCGTTCGGCGCGCACAGATACGCAGTATTTT
TRBV19	TRBJ2-7	.	.	CASSMLTGLSYEQYF	TGTGCCAGTAGTATGCTGACAGGCTTATCCTACGAGCAGTACTTC
TRBV7-6	TRBJ2-3	many	.	CASSFGASSTDTQYF	TGTGCCAGCAGCTTCGGGGCAAGTAGCACAGATACGCAGTATTTT
TRBV29-1	TRBJ2-5	.	.	CSVGAAGTQYF	TGCAGCGTTGGGGCCGCGGGGACCCAGTACTTC
TRBV6-5	TRBJ2-3	many	.	CASSYSKGGDTQYF	TGTGCCAGCAGTTACTCGAAAGGTGGAGATACGCAGTATTTT
TRBV12-3/TRBV12-4	TRBJ1-1	few	.	CASSSTGWRTEAFF	TGTGCCAGCAGTTCTACAGGGTGGAGGACTGAAGCTTTCTTT
TRBV12-3/TRBV12-4	TRBJ2-1	.	.	CASSLTSLYNEQFF	TGTGCCAGCAGTTTAACTAGCCTATACAATGAGCAGTTCTTC
TRBV12-3/TRBV12-4	TRBJ1-2	few	TRBD1	CASSDGTGVGYTF	TGTGCCAGCAGTGACGGGACAGGGGTTGGCTACACCTTC
TRBV6-6	TRBJ2-3	many	.	CASSYSSQGSDTQYF	TGTGCCAGCAGTTACTCGTCCCAGGGATCGGATACGCAGTATTTT
TRBV7-2	TRBJ2-7	.	.	CASRTLGGRGAYEQDF	TGTGCCAGCAGGACCCTCGGGGGACGGGGGGCCTACGAGCAGGACTTC
TRBV7-6	TRBJ2-7	few	.	CASSSSEDWTYEQYF	TGTGCCAGCAGCAGCTCGGAGGACTGGACCTACGAGCAGTACTTC
TRBV20-1	TRBJ2-2	few	.	CSARDLRANTGELFF	TGCAGTGCTAGAGATCTGCGGGCGAACACCGGGGAGCTGTTTTTT
TRBV7-2	TRBJ2-5	few	TRBD1	CASSPPPPWDSQETQYF	TGTGCCAGCAGCCCTCCCCCCCCGTGGGACAGTCAAGAGACCCAGTACTTC
TRBV12-3/TRBV12-4	TRBJ2-5	.	TRBD1	CASSPDRARGQETQYF	TGTGCCAGCAGCCCAGACAGGGCTAGGGGCCAAGAGACCCAGTACTTC
TRBV20-1	TRBJ2-2	many	.	CSARVQGWNTGELFF	TGCAGTGCTAGAGTGCAGGGCTGGAACACCGGGGAGCTGTTTTTT
TRBV7-9	TRBJ2-7	many	.	CASSLAEGRTYEQYF	TGTGCCAGCAGCTTAGCGGAGGGCCGAACTTACGAGCAGTACTTC
TRBV13	TRBJ2-2	few	.	CASSFLSGPGELFF	TGTGCCAGCAGCTTTTTAAGTGGTCCCGGGGAGCTGTTTTTT
TRBV5-1	TRBJ2-7	few	TRBD2	CASSEDGTSDYEQNF	TGCGCCAGCAGCGAGGACGGGACTAGCGATTACGAGCAGAACTTC
TRBV29-1	TRBJ2-1	few	.	CSATSLGGGDNEQFF	TGCAGCGCGACCAGTCTTGGGGGCGGGGACAATGAGCAGTTCTTC
TRBV7-9	TRBJ2-3	.	.	CASSLAMGGIPTHSTDTQYF	TGTGCCAGCAGCTTAGCGATGGGGGGCATTCCAACCCATAGCACAGATACGCAGTATTTT
TRBV28	TRBJ2-7	.	TRBD1	CASRSGTDVFSSYEQYF	TGTGCCAGCAGGTCCGGGACAGACGTTTTTAGCTCCTACGAGCAGTACTTC
TRBV7-9	TRBJ2-4	many	.	CASSLARTVAKNIQYF	TGTGCCAGCAGCTTAGCCCGGACTGTAGCCAAAAACATTCAGTACTTC
TRBV5-4	TRBJ2-3	many	.	CASSLGIGSRYTSTDTQYF	TGTGCCAGCAGCTTGGGTATTGGGTCCAGATATACTAGCACAGATACGCAGTATTTT
TRBV6-2/TRBV6-3	TRBJ1-5	few	.	CASSSLRDGYNQPQHF	TGTGCCAGCAGTTCCCTCCGGGACGGCTACAATCAGCCCCAGCATTTT
TRBV6-5	TRBJ2-7	.	.	CASRQSGPRGERYF	TGTGCCAGCAGACAGTCGGGCCCTCGCGGAGAGCGGTACTTC
TRBV5-1	TRBJ1-2	few	TRBD1	CASSFTGGDGYTF	TGCGCCAGCAGCTTTACAGGGGGTGATGGCTACACCTTC
TRBV27	TRBJ2-3	few	.	CASRLDRNTDTQYF	TGTGCCAGCAGACTGGACAGAAACACAGATACGCAGTATTTT
TRBV13	TRBJ1-2	.	.	CASSIQGAGGYTF	TGTGCCAGCAGCATCCAGGGAGCAGGAGGCTACACCTTC
TRBV7-2	TRBJ2-7	many	.	CASSLGAGVYEQYF	TGTGCCAGCAGCTTGGGGGCAGGGGTTTACGAGCAGTACTTC
TRBV6-4	TRBJ2-2	few	TRBD1	CASSDTDRGVGELFF	TGTGCCAGCAGTGACACCGACAGGGGTGTCGGGGAGCTGTTTTTT
TRBV6-2/TRBV6-3	TRBJ2-1	many	.	CASTPLGYGGRDEQFF	TGTGCCAGCACCCCCCTAGGGTACGGGGGTCGGGATGAGCAGTTCTTC